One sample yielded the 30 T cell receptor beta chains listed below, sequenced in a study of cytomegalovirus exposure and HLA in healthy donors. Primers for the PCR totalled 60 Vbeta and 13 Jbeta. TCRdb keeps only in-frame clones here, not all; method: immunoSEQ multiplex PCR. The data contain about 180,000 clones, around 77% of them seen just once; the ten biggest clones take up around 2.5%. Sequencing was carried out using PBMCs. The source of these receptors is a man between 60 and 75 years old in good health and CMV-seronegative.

CDR3 bases: TGTGCCAGCAGTTCGGGACTAGCGGGCGGCGGGACCGGGGAGCTGTTTTTT. This translates into CASSSGLAGGGTGELFF. The rearrangement links TRBV2 to TRBJ2-2; 12 bases match TRBD2. CDR1 and CDR2 from the germline V gene are SNHLY and FYNNEI. V trimming: 5 bases; J trimming: 5 bases; junction bases outside the gene matches: 9. The CDR3 contains 17 residues.

CDR3 loop: CASSVASGRWPNTGELFF. The CDR3 DNA sequence: TGTGCCAGCAGCGTAGCTAGCGGGAGGTGGCCGAACACCGGGGAGCTGTTTTTT. This chain joins TRBV9 and TRBJ2-2; 11 nucleotides agree with TRBD2. The CDR3 has 18 amino acids. Germline V gives CDR1 SGDLS, CDR2 YYNGEE. V lost 0 bases, J lost 0 bases, and 4 bases stayed unmatched.

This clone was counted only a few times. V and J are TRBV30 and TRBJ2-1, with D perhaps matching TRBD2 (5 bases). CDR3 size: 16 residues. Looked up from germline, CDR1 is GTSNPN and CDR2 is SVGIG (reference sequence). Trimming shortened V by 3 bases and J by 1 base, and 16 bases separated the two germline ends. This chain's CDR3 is CAWSAGERPSYNEQFF. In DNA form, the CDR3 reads TGTGCCTGGAGCGCCGGTGAGCGGCCATCCTACAATGAGCAGTTCTTC.

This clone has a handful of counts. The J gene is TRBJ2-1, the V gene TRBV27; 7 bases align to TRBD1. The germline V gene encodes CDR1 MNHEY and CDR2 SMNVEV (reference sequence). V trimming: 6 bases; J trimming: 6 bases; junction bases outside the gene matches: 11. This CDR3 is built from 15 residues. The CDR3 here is CASSEETGLGNEQFF. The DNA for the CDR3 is TGTGCCAGCAGCGAAGAGACAGGGCTGGGCAATGAGCAGTTCTTC.

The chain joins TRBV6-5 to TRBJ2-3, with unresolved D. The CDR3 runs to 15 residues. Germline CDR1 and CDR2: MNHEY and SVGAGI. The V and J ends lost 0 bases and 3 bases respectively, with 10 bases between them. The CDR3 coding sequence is TGTGCCAGCAGTTACTCGAGACATCCAACAGATACGCAGTATTTT. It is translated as CASSYSRHPTDTQYF.

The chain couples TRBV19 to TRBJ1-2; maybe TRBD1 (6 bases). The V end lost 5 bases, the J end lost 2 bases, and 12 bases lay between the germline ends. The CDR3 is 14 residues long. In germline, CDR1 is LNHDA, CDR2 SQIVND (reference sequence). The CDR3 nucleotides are TGTGCCAGTAGTCTCGGACAGAACAACTATGGCTACACCTTC. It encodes CASSLGQNNYGYTF.

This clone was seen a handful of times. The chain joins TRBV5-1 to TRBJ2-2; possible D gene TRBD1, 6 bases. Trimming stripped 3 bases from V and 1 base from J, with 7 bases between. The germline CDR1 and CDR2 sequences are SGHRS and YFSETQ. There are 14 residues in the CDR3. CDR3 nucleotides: TGCGCCAGCAGCTCGACAGGGAACACCGGGGAGCTGTTTTTT. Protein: CASSSTGNTGELFF. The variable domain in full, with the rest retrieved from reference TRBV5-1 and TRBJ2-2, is KAGVTQTPRYLIKTRGQQVTLSCSPISGHRSVSWYQQTPGQGLQFLFEYFSETQRNKGNFPGRFSGRQFSNSRSEMNVSTLELGDSALYLCASSSTGNTGELFFGEGSRLTVL.

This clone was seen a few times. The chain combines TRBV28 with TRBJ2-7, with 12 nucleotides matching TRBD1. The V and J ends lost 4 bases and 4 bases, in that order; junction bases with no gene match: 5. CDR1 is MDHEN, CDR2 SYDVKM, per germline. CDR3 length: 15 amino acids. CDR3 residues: CASSSLGQGAYEQYF. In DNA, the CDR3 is TGTGCCAGCAGTTCTCTGGGACAGGGGGCTTACGAGCAGTACTTC.

CDR3 DNA sequence: TGTGCCAGCAGTACGGAGTCGACAGGCGCCTATGGCTACACCTTC. It codes for CASSTESTGAYGYTF. The chain links TRBV25-1 to TRBJ1-2, with a tentative D call TRBD1 (6 bases). The CDR3 has 15 residues. The V gene lost 5 bases and the J gene lost 4 bases, with 17 bases spanning the gap. CDR1 is MGHDK and CDR2 is SYGVNS in the germline V gene.

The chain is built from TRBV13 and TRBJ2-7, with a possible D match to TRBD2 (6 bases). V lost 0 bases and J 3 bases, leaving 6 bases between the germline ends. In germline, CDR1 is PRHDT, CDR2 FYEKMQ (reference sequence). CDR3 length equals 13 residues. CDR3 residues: CASSLGTSYEQYF. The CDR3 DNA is TGTGCCAGCAGCTTAGGGACTAGCTACGAGCAGTACTTC.

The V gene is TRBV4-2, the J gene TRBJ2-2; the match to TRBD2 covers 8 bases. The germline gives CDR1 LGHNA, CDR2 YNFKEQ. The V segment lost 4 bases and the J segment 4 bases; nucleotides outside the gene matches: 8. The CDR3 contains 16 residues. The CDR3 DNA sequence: TGTGCCAGCAGCCGTGGCAGCGGGACTAGCACCGGGGAGCTGTTTTTT. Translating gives CASSRGSGTSTGELFF.

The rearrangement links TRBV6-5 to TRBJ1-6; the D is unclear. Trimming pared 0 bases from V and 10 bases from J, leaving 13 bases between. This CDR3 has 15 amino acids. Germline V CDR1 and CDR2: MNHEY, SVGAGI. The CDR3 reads CASSYSGGIGSPLHF. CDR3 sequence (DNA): TGTGCCAGCAGTTACTCAGGCGGAATTGGATCACCCCTCCACTTT.

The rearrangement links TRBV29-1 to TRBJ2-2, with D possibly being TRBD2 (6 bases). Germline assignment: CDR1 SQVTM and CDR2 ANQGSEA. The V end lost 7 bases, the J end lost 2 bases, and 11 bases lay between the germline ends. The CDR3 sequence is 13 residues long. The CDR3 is CSATGLNTGELFF. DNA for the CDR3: TGCAGCGCCACGGGACTCAACACCGGGGAGCTGTTTTTT.

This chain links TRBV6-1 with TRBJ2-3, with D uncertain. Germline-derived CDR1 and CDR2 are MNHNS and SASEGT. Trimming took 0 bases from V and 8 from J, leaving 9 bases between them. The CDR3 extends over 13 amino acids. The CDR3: CASSEARTGTQYF. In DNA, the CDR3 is TGTGCCAGCAGTGAAGCTAGAACGGGTACGCAGTATTTT.

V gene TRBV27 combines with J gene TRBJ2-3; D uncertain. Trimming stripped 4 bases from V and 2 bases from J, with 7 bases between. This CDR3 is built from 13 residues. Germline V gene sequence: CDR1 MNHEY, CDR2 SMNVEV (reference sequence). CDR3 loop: CASSSPFTDTQYF. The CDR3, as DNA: TGTGCCAGCAGTTCCCCTTTCACAGATACGCAGTATTTT.

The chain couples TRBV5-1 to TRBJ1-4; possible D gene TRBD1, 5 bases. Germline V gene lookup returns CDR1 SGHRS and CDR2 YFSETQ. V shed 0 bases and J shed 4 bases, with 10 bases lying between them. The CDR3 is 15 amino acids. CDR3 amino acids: CASSLGEQDNEKLFF. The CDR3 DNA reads TGCGCCAGCAGCTTGGGGGAACAGGATAATGAAAAACTGTTTTTT.

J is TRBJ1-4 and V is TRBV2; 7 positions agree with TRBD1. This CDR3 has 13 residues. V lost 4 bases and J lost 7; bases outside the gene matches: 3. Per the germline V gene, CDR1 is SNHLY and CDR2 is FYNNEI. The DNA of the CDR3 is TGTGCCAGCAGTGTGGGACAGTTTGAAAAACTGTTTTTT. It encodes CASSVGQFEKLFF.

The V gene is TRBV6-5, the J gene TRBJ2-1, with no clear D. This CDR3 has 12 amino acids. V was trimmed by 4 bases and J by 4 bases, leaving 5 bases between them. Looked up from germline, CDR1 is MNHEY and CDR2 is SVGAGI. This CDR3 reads CASSSTYNEQFF. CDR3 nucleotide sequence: TGTGCCAGCAGTTCGACTTACAATGAGCAGTTCTTC.

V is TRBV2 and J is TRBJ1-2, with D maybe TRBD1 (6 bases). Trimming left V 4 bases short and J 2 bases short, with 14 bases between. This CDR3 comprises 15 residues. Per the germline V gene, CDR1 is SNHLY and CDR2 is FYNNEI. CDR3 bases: TGTGCCAGCAGTGCATTAACAGGGACCAACTATGGCTACACCTTC. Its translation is CASSALTGTNYGYTF.

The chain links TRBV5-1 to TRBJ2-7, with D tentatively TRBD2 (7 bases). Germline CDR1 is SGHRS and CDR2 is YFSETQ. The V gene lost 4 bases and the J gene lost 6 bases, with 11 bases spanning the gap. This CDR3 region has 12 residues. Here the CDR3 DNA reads TGCGCCAGCAGCGAGGGGGGGCCCGAGCAGTACTTC. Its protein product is CASSEGGPEQYF.

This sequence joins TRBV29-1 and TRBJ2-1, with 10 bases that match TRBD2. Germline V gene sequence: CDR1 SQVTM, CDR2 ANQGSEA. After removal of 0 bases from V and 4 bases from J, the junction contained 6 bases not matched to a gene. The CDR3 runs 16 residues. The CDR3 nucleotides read TGCAGCGTTGAAGATCGGTCTAGCGGGGGTTACAATGAGCAGTTCTTC. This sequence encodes CSVEDRSSGGYNEQFF.

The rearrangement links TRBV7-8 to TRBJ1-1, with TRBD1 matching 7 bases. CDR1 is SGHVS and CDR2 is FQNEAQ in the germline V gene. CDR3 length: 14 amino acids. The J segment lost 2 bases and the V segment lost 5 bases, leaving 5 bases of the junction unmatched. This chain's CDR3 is CASSKRDSNTEAFF. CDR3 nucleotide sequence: TGTGCCAGCAGCAAGAGGGACAGCAACACTGAAGCTTTCTTT.

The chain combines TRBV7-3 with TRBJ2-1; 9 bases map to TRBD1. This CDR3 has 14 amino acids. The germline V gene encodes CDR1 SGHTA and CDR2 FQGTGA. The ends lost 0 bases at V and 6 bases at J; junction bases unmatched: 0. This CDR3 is CASSLTGQGNEQFF. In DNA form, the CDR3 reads TGTGCCAGCAGCTTAACGGGACAGGGCAATGAGCAGTTCTTC.

The CDR3 protein is CASSSSPGTSSSYNEQFF. CDR3 bases: TGTGCCAGCAGTTCCTCACCCGGGACTTCTAGCTCCTACAATGAGCAGTTCTTC. This chain joins TRBV27 and TRBJ2-1, with D perhaps TRBD2 (6 bases). CDR3 size: 18 residues. The ends were cut back, 4 bases at V and 0 bases at J, with 19 bases in the middle. The germline gives CDR1 MNHEY, CDR2 SMNVEV (reference sequence).

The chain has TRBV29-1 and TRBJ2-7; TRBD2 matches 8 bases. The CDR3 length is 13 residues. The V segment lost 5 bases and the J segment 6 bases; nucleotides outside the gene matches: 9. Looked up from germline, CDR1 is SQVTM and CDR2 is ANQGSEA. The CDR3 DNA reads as TGCAGCGTTTCGGGGGGGCGCCCGGGCGAGCAGTACTTC. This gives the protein CSVSGGRPGEQYF.

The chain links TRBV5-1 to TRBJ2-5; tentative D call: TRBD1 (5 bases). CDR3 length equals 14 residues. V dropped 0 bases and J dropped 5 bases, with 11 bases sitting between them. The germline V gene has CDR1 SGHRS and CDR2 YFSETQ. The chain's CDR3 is CASSLAAGLETQYF. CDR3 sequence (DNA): TGCGCCAGCAGCTTGGCCGCAGGGCTGGAGACCCAGTACTTC.

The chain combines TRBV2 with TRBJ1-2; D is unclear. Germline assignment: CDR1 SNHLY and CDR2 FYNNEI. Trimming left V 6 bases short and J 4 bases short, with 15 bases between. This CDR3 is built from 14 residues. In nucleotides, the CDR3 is TGTGCCAGCAGCGAGGTTGGAGCGTCCTATGGCTACACCTTC. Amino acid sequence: CASSEVGASYGYTF.

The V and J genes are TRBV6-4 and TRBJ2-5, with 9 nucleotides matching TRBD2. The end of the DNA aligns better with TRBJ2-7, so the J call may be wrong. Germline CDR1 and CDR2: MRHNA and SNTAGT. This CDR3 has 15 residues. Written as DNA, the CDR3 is TGTGCCAGCAGTGTCGAGGCGGGAGGGCCCTACGAGCAGTACTTC. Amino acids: CASSVEAGGPYEQYF.

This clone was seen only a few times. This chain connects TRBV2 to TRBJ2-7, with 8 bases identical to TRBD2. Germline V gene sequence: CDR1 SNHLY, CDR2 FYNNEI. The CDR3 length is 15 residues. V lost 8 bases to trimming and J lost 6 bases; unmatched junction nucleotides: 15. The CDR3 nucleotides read TGTGCCAGCCGTTCATCTGGACTAGCTGAGTTCGAGCAGTACTTC. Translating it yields CASRSSGLAEFEQYF.

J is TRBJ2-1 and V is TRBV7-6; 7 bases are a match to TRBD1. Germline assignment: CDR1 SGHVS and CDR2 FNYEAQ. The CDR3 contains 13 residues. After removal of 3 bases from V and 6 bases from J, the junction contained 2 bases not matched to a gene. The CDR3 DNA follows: TGTGCCAGCAGCTTGGGACAGATCAATGAGCAGTTCTTC. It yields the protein CASSLGQINEQFF.